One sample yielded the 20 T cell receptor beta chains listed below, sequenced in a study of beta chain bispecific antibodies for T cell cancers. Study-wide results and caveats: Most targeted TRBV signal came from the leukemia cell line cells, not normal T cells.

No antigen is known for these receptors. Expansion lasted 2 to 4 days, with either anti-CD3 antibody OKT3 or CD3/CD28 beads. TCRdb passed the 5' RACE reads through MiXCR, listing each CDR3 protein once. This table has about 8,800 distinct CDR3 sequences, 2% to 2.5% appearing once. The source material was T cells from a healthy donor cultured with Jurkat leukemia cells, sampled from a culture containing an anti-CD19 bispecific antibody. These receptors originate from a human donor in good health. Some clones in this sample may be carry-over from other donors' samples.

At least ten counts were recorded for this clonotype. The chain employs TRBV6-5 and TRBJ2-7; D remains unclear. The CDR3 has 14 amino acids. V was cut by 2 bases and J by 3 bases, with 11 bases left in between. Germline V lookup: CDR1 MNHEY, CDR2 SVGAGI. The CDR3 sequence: CASSYAGTLYEQYF. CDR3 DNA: TGTGCCAGCAGTTACGCCGGAACCCTCTACGAGCAGTACTTC.

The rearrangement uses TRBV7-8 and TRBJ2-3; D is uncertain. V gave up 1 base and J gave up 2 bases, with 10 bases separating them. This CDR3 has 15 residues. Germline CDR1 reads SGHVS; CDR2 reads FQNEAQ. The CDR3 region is CASSLGGTLTDTQYF. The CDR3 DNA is TGTGCCAGCAGCTTAGGGGGAACTCTCACAGATACGCAGTATTTT.

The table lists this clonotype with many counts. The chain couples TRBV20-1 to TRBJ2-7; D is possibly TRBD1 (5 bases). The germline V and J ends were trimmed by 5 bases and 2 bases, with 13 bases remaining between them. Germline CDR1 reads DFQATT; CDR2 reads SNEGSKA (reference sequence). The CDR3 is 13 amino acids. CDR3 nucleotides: TGCAGTGCTTCACAGGATTCTACCTACGAGCAGTACTTC. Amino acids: CSASQDSTYEQYF.

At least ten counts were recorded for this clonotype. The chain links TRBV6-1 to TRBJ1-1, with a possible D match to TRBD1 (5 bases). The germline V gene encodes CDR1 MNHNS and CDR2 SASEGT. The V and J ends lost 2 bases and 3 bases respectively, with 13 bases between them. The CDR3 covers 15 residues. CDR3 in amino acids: CASSEMVTADTEAFF. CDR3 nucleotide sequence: TGTGCCAGCAGTGAAATGGTGACAGCGGACACTGAAGCTTTCTTT.

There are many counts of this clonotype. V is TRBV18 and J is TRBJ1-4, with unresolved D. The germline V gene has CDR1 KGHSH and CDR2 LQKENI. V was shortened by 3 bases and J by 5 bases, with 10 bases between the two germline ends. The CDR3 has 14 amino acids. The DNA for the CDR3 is TGTGCCAGCTCACCCAGGAGATCAAATGAAAAACTGTTTTTT. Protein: CASSPRRSNEKLFF. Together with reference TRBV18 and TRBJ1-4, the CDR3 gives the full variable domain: NAGVMQNPRHLVRRRGQEARLRCSPMKGHSHVYWYRQLPEEGLKFMVYLQKENIIDESGMPKERFSAEFPKEGPSILRIQQVVRGDSAAYFCASSPRRSNEKLFFGSGTQLSVL.

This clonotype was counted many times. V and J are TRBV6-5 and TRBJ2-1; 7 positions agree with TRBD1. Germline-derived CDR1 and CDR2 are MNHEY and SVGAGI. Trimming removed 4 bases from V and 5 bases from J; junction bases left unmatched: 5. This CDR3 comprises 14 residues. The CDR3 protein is CASSFPGQNNEQFF. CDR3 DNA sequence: TGTGCCAGCAGTTTCCCGGGACAGAACAATGAGCAGTTCTTC.

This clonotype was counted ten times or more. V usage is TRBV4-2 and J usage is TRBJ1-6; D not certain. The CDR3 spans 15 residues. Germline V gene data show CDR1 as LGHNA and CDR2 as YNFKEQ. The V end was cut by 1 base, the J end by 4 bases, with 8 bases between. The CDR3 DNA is TGTGCCAGCAGCCAAGGGGAGGGTTATAATTCACCCCTCCACTTT. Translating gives CASSQGEGYNSPLHF.

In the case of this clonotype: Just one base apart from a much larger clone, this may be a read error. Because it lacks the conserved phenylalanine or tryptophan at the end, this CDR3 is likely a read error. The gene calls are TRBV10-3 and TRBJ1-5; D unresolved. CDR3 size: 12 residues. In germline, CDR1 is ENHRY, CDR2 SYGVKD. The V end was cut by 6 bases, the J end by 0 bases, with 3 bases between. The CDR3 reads CAISDSNQPQHS. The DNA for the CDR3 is TGTGCCATCAGCGATAGCAATCAGCCCCAGCATTCT.

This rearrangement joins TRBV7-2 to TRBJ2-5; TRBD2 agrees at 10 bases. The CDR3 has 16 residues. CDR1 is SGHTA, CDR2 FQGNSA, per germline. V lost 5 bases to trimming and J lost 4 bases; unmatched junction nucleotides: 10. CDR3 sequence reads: CASSRASGGAGETQYF. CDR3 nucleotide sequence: TGTGCCAGCAGCCGGGCCAGCGGGGGGGCTGGAGAGACCCAGTACTTC.

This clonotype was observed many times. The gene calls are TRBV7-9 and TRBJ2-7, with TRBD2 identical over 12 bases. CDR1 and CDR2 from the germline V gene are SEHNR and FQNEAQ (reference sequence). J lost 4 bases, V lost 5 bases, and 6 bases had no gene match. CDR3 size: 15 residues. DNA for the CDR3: TGTGCCAGCAGCGCCCCTAGCGGGGGGGCGTACGAGCAGTACTTC. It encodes CASSAPSGGAYEQYF.

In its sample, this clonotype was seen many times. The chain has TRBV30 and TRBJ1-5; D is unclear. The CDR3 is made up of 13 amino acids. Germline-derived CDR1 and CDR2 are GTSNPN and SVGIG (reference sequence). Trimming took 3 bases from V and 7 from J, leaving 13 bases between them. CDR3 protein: CAWRLGINQPQHF. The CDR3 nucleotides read TGTGCCTGGAGGTTAGGAATCAACCAGCCCCAGCATTTT.

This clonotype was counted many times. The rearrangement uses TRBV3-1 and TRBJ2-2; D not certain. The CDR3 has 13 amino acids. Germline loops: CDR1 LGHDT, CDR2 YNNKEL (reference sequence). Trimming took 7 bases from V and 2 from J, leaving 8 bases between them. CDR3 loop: CASNGENTGELFF. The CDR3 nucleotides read TGTGCCAGCAACGGAGAAAACACCGGGGAGCTGTTTTTT.

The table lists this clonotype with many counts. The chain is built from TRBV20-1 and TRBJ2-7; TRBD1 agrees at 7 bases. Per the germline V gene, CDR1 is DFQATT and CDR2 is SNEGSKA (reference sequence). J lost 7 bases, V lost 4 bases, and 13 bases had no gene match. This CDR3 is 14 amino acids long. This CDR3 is CSATNPDRTGEQYF. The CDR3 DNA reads TGCAGTGCTACAAACCCGGACAGGACTGGGGAGCAGTACTTC.

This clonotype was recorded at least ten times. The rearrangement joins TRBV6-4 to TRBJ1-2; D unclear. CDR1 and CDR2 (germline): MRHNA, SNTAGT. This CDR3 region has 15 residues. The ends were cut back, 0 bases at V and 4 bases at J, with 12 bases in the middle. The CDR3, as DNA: TGTGCCAGCAGTGACTCGGGCCTAGGGCTCTATGGCTACACCTTC. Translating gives CASSDSGLGLYGYTF.

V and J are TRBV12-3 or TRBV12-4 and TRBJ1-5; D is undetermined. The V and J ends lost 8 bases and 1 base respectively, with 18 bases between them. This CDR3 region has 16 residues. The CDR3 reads CASGVKGMVSNQPQHF. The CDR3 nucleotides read TGTGCCAGCGGGGTAAAAGGGATGGTCAGCAATCAGCCCCAGCATTTT.

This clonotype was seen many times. The CDR3 here is CASSQPNREGDGYTF. The CDR3 region has the DNA TGTGCCAGCAGCCAACCTAACCGAGAAGGAGATGGCTACACCTTC. The chain is built from TRBV3-1 and TRBJ1-2; no definite D call. The CDR3 is made up of 15 amino acids. Trimming cost V 2 bases and J 6 bases, with 16 bases left between them. Germline CDR1 LGHDT, CDR2 YNNKEL (reference sequence).

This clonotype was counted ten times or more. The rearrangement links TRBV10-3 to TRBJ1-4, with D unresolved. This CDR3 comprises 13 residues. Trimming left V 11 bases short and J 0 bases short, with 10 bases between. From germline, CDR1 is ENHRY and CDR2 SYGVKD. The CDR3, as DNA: TGTGCCTCGTCGGGGACAACTAATGAAAAACTGTTTTTT. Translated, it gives CASSGTTNEKLFF.

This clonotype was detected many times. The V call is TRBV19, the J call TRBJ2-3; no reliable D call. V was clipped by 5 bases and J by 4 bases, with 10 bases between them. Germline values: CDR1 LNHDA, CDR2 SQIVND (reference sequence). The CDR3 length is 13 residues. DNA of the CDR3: TGTGCCAGTAGTCTCCTCCCCGCAGATACGCAGTATTTT. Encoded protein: CASSLLPADTQYF. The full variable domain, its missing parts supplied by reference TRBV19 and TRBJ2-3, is DGGITQSPKYLFRKEGQNVTLSCEQNLNHDAMYWYRQDPGQGLRLIYYSQIVNDFQKGDIAEGYSVSREKKESFPLTVTSAQKNPTAFYLCASSLLPADTQYFGPGTRLTVL.

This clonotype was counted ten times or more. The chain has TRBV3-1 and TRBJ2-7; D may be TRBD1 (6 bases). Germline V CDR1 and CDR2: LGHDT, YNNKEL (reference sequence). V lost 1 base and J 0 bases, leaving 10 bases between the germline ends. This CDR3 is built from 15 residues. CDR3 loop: CASSQVQGYSYEQYF. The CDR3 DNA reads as TGTGCCAGCAGCCAAGTACAGGGATACTCCTACGAGCAGTACTTC.

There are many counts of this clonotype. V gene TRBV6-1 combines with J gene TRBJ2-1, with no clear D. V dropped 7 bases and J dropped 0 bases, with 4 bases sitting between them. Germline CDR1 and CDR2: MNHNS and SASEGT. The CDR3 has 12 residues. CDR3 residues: CASIPSYNEQFF. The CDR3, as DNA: TGTGCCAGCATCCCCTCCTACAATGAGCAGTTCTTC.